This TCR beta chain was profiled in a study of T cell responses to AZD1222 COVID-19 vaccine (dated by TCRdb to 2020 to 2023). A note on the overall study: AZD1222 recipients whose second dose came at about 4 weeks and those whose second dose came at about 12 weeks were combined into one group, since spike-specific TCR depth and breadth did not differ between the two schedules. TCR sequencing was performed for 230 to 250 trial participants, of whom 200 to 210 were given two doses of AZD1222 and about 25 were given two doses of MenACWY control vaccine. Trial participants were enrolled by age into subgroups of 18-55, 56-69 and 70-plus years, and around 150, 29 and 61 TCR-sequenced participants, respectively, were included in these subgroups. Points the paper makes about the study in general: Participants were mostly white British, with more females than males. The authors suggested clonal diversity may have been underestimated. Vaccine-associated CD4 TCRs spanned the whole spike protein, with dominant responses in regions 160-218 and 743-854. Spike-specific TCR breadth and depth rose significantly after two AZD1222 doses compared with day 0 and with MenACWY recipients. Epitopes outside the regions mutated in the B.1.351 and B.1.1.7 variants were reportedly recognized by nearly half of the unique spike-specific TCRs. Conclusions about previously exposed vaccinees are limited because only a handful of AZD1222 recipients were SARS-CoV-2 seropositive at baseline. Because no day 14 peak-response samples were available, the repertoires could be characterized only after the peak T cell response. In the small 56-69-year group, the increase in depth fell short of significance, most likely because of low power.

This specimen's time point label, interpreted: baseline before first vaccination. Samples from vaccinated people were obtained from the UK trials COV001 and COV002, which included a single-blind randomized controlled phase 2/3 trial of AZD1222 (ChAdOx1 nCoV-19) in healthy adults. For TCRbeta chain sequencing, PBMC samples from trial participants were taken at day 0 and at day 28 after the second dose. This clone turned up a few times. What antigen it recognizes has not been identified. Base-call qualities are not available, and no considerably larger clone is one nucleotide away. The CDR3 regions of human TCRbeta chains were subjected to immunosequencing. The paper's processing steps were these. Repertoire TCRs were matched against a reference library of SARS-CoV-2-specific TCRs generated with the MIRA antigen-specificity platform. Breadth meant the fraction of unique TCRs that were SARS-CoV-2-associated, whereas depth meant the fraction of total T cells that were SARS-CoV-2-associated. Using the MIRA data, each spike-specific TCR was mapped to the spike region that the TCR reacts to and placed in a CD4 or CD8 class. Log10-transformed breadth and depth values were compared by one-way ANOVA with Sidak's multiple comparisons tests. This is the immuneACCESS table as TCRdb keeps it, with only in-frame sequences that have V and J called. A part of the clones is gone; compared with another copy, unresolved V genes explain less than half, and the rest is unexplained. The D gene and trimming were derived from the DNA, and the V and J assignments and clone size from that table. The sample data list roughly 100,000 clones, and around 92% of these were observed just once. Under 60% of the sample goes to the ten largest clones.

The germline V gene specifies SQVTM as CDR1 and ANQGSEA as CDR2. Trimming removed 7 bases from V and 8 bases from J; the gene matches leave 2 bases unexplained. From cysteine to phenylalanine, the CDR3 is 11 amino acids long. Here the CDR3 DNA is all that survives: 33 bases in frame from base 1. The chain is assembled from TRBV29-1 and TRBJ1-1, and TRBD1 matches 12 of the central bases. The sample here was peripheral blood, taken on day 0 of AZD1222 vaccination. The clonotype comes from an adult in good health. The CDR3 sequence is CSAGTGGEAFF. The DNA sequence is as follows: TGCAGCGCGGGGACAGGGGGCGAAGCTTTCTTT.